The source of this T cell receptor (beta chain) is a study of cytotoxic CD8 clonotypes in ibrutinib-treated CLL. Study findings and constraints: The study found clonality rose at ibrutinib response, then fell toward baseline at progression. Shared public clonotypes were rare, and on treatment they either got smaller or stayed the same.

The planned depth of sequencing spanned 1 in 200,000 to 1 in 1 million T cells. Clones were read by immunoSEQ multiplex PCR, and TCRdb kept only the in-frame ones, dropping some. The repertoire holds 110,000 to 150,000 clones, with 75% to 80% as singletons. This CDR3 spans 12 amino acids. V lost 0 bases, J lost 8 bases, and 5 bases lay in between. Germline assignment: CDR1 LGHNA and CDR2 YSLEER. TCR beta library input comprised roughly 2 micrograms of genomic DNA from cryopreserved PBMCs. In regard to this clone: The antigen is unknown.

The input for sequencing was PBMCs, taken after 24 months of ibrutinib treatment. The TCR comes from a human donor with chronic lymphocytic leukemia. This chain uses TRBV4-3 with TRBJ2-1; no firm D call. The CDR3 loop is CASSQDRDEQFF. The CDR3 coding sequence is TGCGCCAGCAGCCAAGATCGCGATGAGCAGTTCTTC.